In this sample, the clone carrying this TCR beta chain is medium-sized. Its antigen is currently unknown. The PCR made use of 60 Vbeta and 13 Jbeta primers. The table came from immunoSEQ multiplex PCR; TCRdb's copy has only in-frame clones and leaves some out. Seen here are some 120,000 clones, 70% to 85% observed once, and the top ten hold less than 6%. This specimen comes from a study of cytomegalovirus exposure and HLA in healthy donors. General observations from the study: Reports showed the classifier diagnosing cytomegalovirus status with high specificity and sensitivity.

The CDR3 spans 16 residues. The germline gives CDR1 SGHAT, CDR2 FQNNGV. The trim removed 4 bases at V and 7 bases at J, leaving 13 bases unmatched. This chain links TRBV11-2 with TRBJ1-2, with 9 nucleotides matching TRBD1. Material for sequencing was PBMCs. This clonotype was obtained from a man between 18 and 35 years old in good health and CMV-seropositive. The CDR3 nucleotides read TGTGCCAGCAGCTCAACAGGGGGCAGGGGAAAAATTGGCTACACCTTC. It encodes CASSSTGGRGKIGYTF.